This TCR beta chain was sequenced during a study of control samples from healthy donors and cancer patients. This clone appeared once. Sequencing used immunoSEQ multiplex PCR; TCRdb keeps in-frame clones, though not all of them. Among 140,000 or so clones, 90% to 95% were seen once, and the ten largest hold 13% to 15%. The length of the CDR3 is 18 residues. V shed 2 bases, J shed 1 base, and the junction held 11 bases outside the gene matches. Germline CDR1 and CDR2: MNHNS and SASEGT. The genes are TRBV6-1 and TRBJ1-2, with 9 bases aligning to TRBD1. This clonotype originated in a man aged 55 to 70 with colorectal cancer. Sequencing used PBMCs. CDR3 loop: CASSERFRTGVFNYGYTF. The CDR3 coding sequence is TGTGCCAGCAGTGAAAGATTCCGGACAGGGGTCTTTAACTATGGCTACACCTTC.